Listed below are T cell receptor beta chains from one sample, sequenced in a study of cytomegalovirus exposure and HLA in healthy donors. Measured with immunoSEQ multiplex PCR; TCRdb has only the in-frame clones, and not every one. The repertoire consists of some 220,000 clones, with around 80% occurring once and the leading ten covering 2.7%. Sequenced input: PBMCs. These receptors all come from a woman between 55 and 75 years old in good health and CMV-seropositive. Both conserved end residues are part of each CDR3. A D gene is named only where the DNA matches it firmly. Rows may omit the clone size; those that give it use once, few, many or a size class.

abundance,d_gene,v_gene,j_gene,CDR3nt,CDR3aa
-,TRBD2,TRBV5-1,TRBJ2-1,TGCGCCAGCAGCTTGGAGACTAGCGGTTACAATGAGCAGTTCTTC,CASSLETSGYNEQFF
few,TRBD1,TRBV6-5,TRBJ1-1,TGTGCCATCAGCTCACAGGGGGAAACTGAAGCTTTCTTT,CAISSQGETEAFF
-,TRBD1,TRBV10-3,TRBJ1-2,TGTGCCATCAGTGACGGACAGGGTAGTGGCTACACCTTC,CAISDGQGSGYTF
-,-,TRBV19,TRBJ2-3,TGTGCCAGTAGTCAGACCCCTCAGGTCGATACGCAGTATTTT,CASSQTPQVDTQYF
-,-,TRBV9,TRBJ2-5,TGTGCCAGCAGCGTAGACAGTAAAGAGACCCAGTACTTC,CASSVDSKETQYF
few,-,TRBV6-4,TRBJ2-2,TGTGCCAGCAGTGTGGGGCTTCCGAACACCGGGGAGCTGTTTTTT,CASSVGLPNTGELFF
few,TRBD2,TRBV5-6,TRBJ2-7,TGTGCCAGCAGCTTGGGACTAGCTTCTCTTTTGTACGAGCAGTACTTC,CASSLGLASLLYEQYF
-,-,TRBV7-6,TRBJ2-3,TGTGCCAGGTGGGTAGCGGCAGATACGCAGTATTTT,CARWVAADTQYF
-,TRBD2,TRBV4-1,TRBJ2-1,TGCGCCAGCAGCCTAACTAGCGGGGGGGCTCAGGTAGAGCAGTTCTTC,CASSLTSGGAQVEQFF
-,TRBD2,TRBV2,TRBJ2-5,TGTGCCAGCGAGTTAATGGGGGGGACCCAAGAGACCCAGTACTTC,CASELMGGTQETQYF
-,-,TRBV30,TRBJ2-1,TGTGCCTGGAGTCGTTATCGGGGAAGCGACAATGAGCAGTTCTTC,CAWSRYRGSDNEQFF
-,TRBD1,TRBV5-5,TRBJ1-2,TGTGCCAGCAGCCTACCGGGACAGGGAGGGGAAGGCTACACCTTC,CASSLPGQGGEGYTF
few,-,TRBV5-1,TRBJ2-7,TGCGCCAGCAGCGCGGGACGCAGTACCTACGAGCAGTACTTC,CASSAGRSTYEQYF
-,-,TRBV4-1,TRBJ1-2,TGCGTCAGCAGCCAAGTTGGACAGAACTATGGCTACACCTTC,CVSSQVGQNYGYTF
-,-,TRBV14,TRBJ1-2,TGTGCCAGCAGCCCCCAACTGGGGCCCGACTATGGCTACACCTTC,CASSPQLGPDYGYTF